These 22 T cell receptor beta chains originate from one sample sequenced in a study of blood T cells in healthy people across ages (dated by TCRdb to 2014 to 2015). Library creation used 5' RACE. Sequencing relied on an Illumina HiSeq 2500. A second PCR of about 7 to 12 cycles was run with a J-beta primer mix and a sample-barcoded 5' primer. The public reads were quality trimmed at Q25 with fastp and then assembled into clones with MiXCR by TCRdb, keeping productive beta chains. Every distinct CDR3 protein forms one entry, paired with its most common genes and DNA. Here the sample has roughly 1,800,000 distinct CDR3 sequences; approximately 50% occur a single time. Together, the top ten hold around 2.1% of the sample. The material sequenced was blood. The receptors stem from a woman aged 40-49 years in good health.

The chain couples TRBV4-1 to TRBJ1-1; D possibly corresponds to TRBD1 (6 bases). Deletions cut 2 bases from V and 1 base from J, with 14 bases between. CDR3 length: 16 amino acids. The germline gives CDR1 MGHRA, CDR2 YSYEKL. CDR3 in DNA: TGCGCCAGCAGCCAACGCCGGACAGAGAAGAACACTGAAGCTTTCTTT. It translates to CASSQRRTEKNTEAFF.

The chain recombines TRBV2 with TRBJ1-2; TRBD1 matches 8 bases. This CDR3 spans 14 amino acids. Germline values: CDR1 SNHLY, CDR2 FYNNEI. J gave up 1 base and V 6 bases, and 4 bases lay outside the gene matches. The CDR3 DNA sequence: TGTGCCAGCAGGCGGACAGGGCTTAACTATGGCTACACCTTC. Its translation is CASRRTGLNYGYTF.

The chain carries TRBV20-1 and TRBJ2-7; 7 bases match TRBD1. The trim removed 5 bases at V and 5 bases at J, leaving 6 bases unmatched. Germline V gene lookup returns CDR1 DFQATT and CDR2 SNEGSKA (reference sequence). This CDR3 region has 12 residues. CDR3 protein: CSAEDRFDEQYF. In DNA, the CDR3 is TGCAGTGCTGAGGACAGGTTCGACGAGCAGTACTTC.

In this sample, this clonotype turned up once. The chain recombines TRBV24-1 with TRBJ2-7; D might be TRBD1 (5 bases). The tail of the sequence fits TRBJ2-5 better, so the J call may be wrong. This CDR3 region has 16 residues. Looked up from germline, CDR1 is KGHDR and CDR2 is SFDVKD. As DNA, the CDR3 is TGTGCCACCAGTGATTTGGCGACAGACGGCCAAGAGACCCAGTACTTC. Protein product: CATSDLATDGQETQYF.

The rearrangement links TRBV7-8 to TRBJ2-5; 10 bases map to TRBD1. V shed 3 bases and J 5 bases; nucleotides not matched to a gene: 12. The CDR3 extends over 17 amino acids. CDR1 and CDR2 from the germline V gene are SGHVS and FQNEAQ. The CDR3 is CASSFPRTGGTAETQYF. DNA for the CDR3: TGTGCCAGCAGCTTCCCCCGGACAGGGGGGACCGCGGAGACCCAGTACTTC.

The chain carries TRBV6-5 and TRBJ2-1, with 9 bases identical to TRBD2. This CDR3 is built from 16 residues. Germline assignment: CDR1 MNHEY and CDR2 SVGAGI. Losses at the gene ends were 0 bases for V and 4 bases for J; bases not matched to a gene: 4. CDR3 in amino acids: CASSYSGRGGYNEQFF. The CDR3 nucleotides read TGTGCCAGCAGTTACTCGGGGCGGGGGGGTTACAATGAGCAGTTCTTC.

The chain employs TRBV4-1 and TRBJ1-1; TRBD1 is a possible D gene (5 bases). This CDR3 comprises 14 residues. The germline V gene encodes CDR1 MGHRA and CDR2 YSYEKL. Trimming shortened V by 2 bases and J by 7 bases, and 14 bases separated the two germline ends. Here the CDR3 DNA reads TGCGCCAGCAGCCAAACCTCCGGGGCGGGTGAAGCTTTCTTT. This translates into CASSQTSGAGEAFF.

The CDR3 loop is CASSLGWRGSYEQYF. The CDR3 DNA follows: TGTGCCAGCAGCTTAGGATGGCGGGGGTCCTACGAGCAGTACTTC. The chain couples TRBV7-8 to TRBJ2-7, with 7 positions matching TRBD2. Germline values: CDR1 SGHVS, CDR2 FQNEAQ. The CDR3 spans 15 residues. J was trimmed by 1 base and V by 1 base; bases with no gene match: 4.

The chain links TRBV27 to TRBJ2-1, with a tentative D call TRBD2 (5 bases). Germline V gene sequence: CDR1 MNHEY, CDR2 SMNVEV (reference sequence). The germline V and J ends were trimmed by 5 bases and 3 bases, with 17 bases remaining between them. CDR3 length: 16 residues. The CDR3: CASSPIQGLGYNEQFF. In nucleotides, the CDR3 is TGTGCCAGCAGTCCTATCCAAGGACTTGGCTACAATGAGCAGTTCTTC.

A note on this clonotype: Since a much larger clone is just one base distant, this may be a read error. The V and J genes are TRBV4-1 and TRBJ2-4; perhaps D is TRBD1 or TRBD2 (5 bases each). From germline, CDR1 is MGHRA and CDR2 YSYEKL. There are 14 residues in the CDR3. CDR3: CAGSQGTAKNIQYF. The CDR3 nucleotides are TGCGCCGGCAGCCAAGGGACAGCCAAAAACATTCAGTACTTC.

This clonotype has more than one count but fewer than ten. The chain joins TRBV29-1 to TRBJ2-3, with TRBD2 identical over 11 bases. This CDR3 comprises 15 residues. Germline CDR1 reads SQVTM; CDR2 reads ANQGSEA. The V gene end was trimmed by 4 bases and the J gene end by 2 bases; junction bases not matched to a gene: 5. The CDR3 DNA is TGCAGCGTTGTCCTAGCGGGGGGCCTCACAGATACGCAGTATTTT. Translated: CSVVLAGGLTDTQYF.

V is TRBV4-2 and J is TRBJ2-1, with a possible D match to TRBD2 (5 bases). V was clipped by 1 base and J by 9 bases, with 10 bases between them. Looked up from germline, CDR1 is LGHNA and CDR2 is YNFKEQ. This CDR3 has 13 amino acids. The CDR3: CASSQGAGLEQFF. As DNA, the CDR3 is TGTGCCAGCAGCCAAGGGGCGGGCCTTGAGCAGTTCTTC.

This clonotype was picked up a small number of times. The chain recombines TRBV12-3 or TRBV12-4 with TRBJ2-4; tentative D call: TRBD2 (5 bases). Trimming removed 4 bases at V and 7 bases at J, with 14 bases between. This CDR3 contains 14 residues. The CDR3 DNA reads TGTGCCAGCAGTTCCGCCGGGATTGGGAACATTCAGTACTTC. It specifies CASSSAGIGNIQYF.

V is TRBV7-2 and J is TRBJ2-3, with unresolved D. The CDR3 covers 15 residues. V was trimmed by 1 base and J by 5 bases, leaving 13 bases between them. Germline V CDR1 and CDR2: SGHTA, FQGNSA. The CDR3 protein is CASSLVLASLDTQYF. The CDR3 nucleotides are TGTGCCAGCAGCTTAGTATTGGCCTCTCTAGATACGCAGTATTTT.

The rearrangement links TRBV6-1 to TRBJ2-4; D gene uncertain. The CDR3 extends over 13 amino acids. V shed 6 bases and J shed 0 bases, with 6 bases lying between them. CDR1 and CDR2 from the germline V gene are MNHNS and SASEGT. The CDR3 region has the DNA TGTGCCAGCAGGGAAATAGCCAAAAACATTCAGTACTTC. It yields the protein CASREIAKNIQYF.

This chain links TRBV12-3 or TRBV12-4 with TRBJ2-5; no clear D gene. The CDR3 extends over 14 amino acids. Trimming pared 1 base from V and 5 bases from J, leaving 11 bases between. CDR3 region: CASSLGGQLETQYF. In DNA, the CDR3 is TGTGCCAGCAGTTTAGGTGGGCAGCTGGAGACCCAGTACTTC.

The V call is TRBV9, the J call TRBJ1-2; no definite D call. Germline-derived CDR1 and CDR2 are SGDLS and YYNGEE. The CDR3 sequence is 12 residues long. Trimming cost V 3 bases and J 6 bases, with 9 bases left between them. The CDR3 DNA is TGTGCCAGCAGCGCGGCGAACGATGGCTACACCTTC. It codes for CASSAANDGYTF.

In its sample, this clonotype was seen a few times. This sequence joins TRBV20-1 and TRBJ2-1; TRBD2 is a possible D gene (6 bases). The germline CDR1 and CDR2 sequences are DFQATT and SNEGSKA (reference sequence). Deletions cut 5 bases from V and 9 bases from J, with 11 bases between. This CDR3 is built from 11 residues. The CDR3 region is CSALAGSEQFF. Written as DNA, the CDR3 is TGCAGTGCTTTGGCCGGGAGTGAGCAGTTCTTC.

The chain links TRBV27 to TRBJ2-3; D is possibly TRBD1 (6 bases). This CDR3 is 14 amino acids long. Trimming took 7 bases from V and 6 from J, leaving 17 bases between them. Germline V gene lookup returns CDR1 MNHEY and CDR2 SMNVEV (reference sequence). The CDR3 protein is CASMGAAFTDTQYF. The DNA of the CDR3 is TGTGCCAGCATGGGGGCGGCATTCACGGATACGCAGTATTTT.

The table lists this clonotype with a few counts. The gene calls are TRBV20-1 and TRBJ2-3, with 11 bases aligning to TRBD2. This CDR3 has 16 amino acids. Germline lookup yields CDR1 DFQATT and CDR2 SNEGSKA (reference sequence). V lost 6 bases, J lost 0 bases, and 8 bases stayed unmatched. The CDR3 DNA reads as TGCAGTGCGAACCCTAGCGGGGGGACTAGCACAGATACGCAGTATTTT. This gives the protein CSANPSGGTSTDTQYF.

J is TRBJ2-3 and V is TRBV12-3 or TRBV12-4, with D possibly being TRBD1 (6 bases). The ends were cut back, 7 bases at V and 4 bases at J, with 12 bases in the middle. The CDR3 contains 13 residues. Here the CDR3 reads CASNYRVPDTQYF. For the CDR3, the DNA is TGTGCCAGCAACTACAGGGTCCCAGATACGCAGTATTTT.

The rearrangement links TRBV13 to TRBJ2-3, with TRBD1 matching 10 bases. This CDR3 is 18 amino acids long. In germline, CDR1 is PRHDT, CDR2 FYEKMQ (reference sequence). V gave up 0 bases and J gave up 3 bases; unmatched junction bases: 9. The CDR3 sequence: CASSLGMGTGDFTDTQYF. As DNA, the CDR3 is TGTGCCAGCAGCTTAGGAATGGGGACAGGGGATTTTACAGATACGCAGTATTTT.